The T cell receptor (beta chain) under discussion was sequenced for a study of cytomegalovirus exposure and HLA in healthy donors. General study results and limits: One cluster of highly shared sequence variants probably arose as a sequencing artifact.

This CDR3 is 16 amino acids long. V lost 4 bases, J lost 0 bases, and 14 bases lay in between. Germline CDR1 SGHRS, CDR2 YFSETQ. A word on this clone: Its matching antigen is unknown.

It was with 60 Vbeta and 13 Jbeta primers that the PCR ran. TCRdb keeps only in-frame clones here, not all; method: immunoSEQ multiplex PCR. The sample lists tens of thousands of clones, 70% to 85% seen once, with 2.1% in the top ten. Material for sequencing was PBMCs. This sequence originates from a man aged 18 to 30 in good health and CMV-seronegative. The chain has TRBV5-1 and TRBJ1-3; perhaps TRBD1 as D (6 bases). In nucleotides, the CDR3 is TGCGCCAGCAGCCCCGTAGGGGGTACCTCTGGAAACACCATATATTTT. Its protein product is CASSPVGGTSGNTIYF.